This is a list of T cell receptor beta chains from one sample in a study of post-analysis software for immune sequencing data. One entry per CDR3 protein results from TCRdb running MiXCR on the PCR reads. The data show hundreds of thousands of distinct CDR3 sequences, with around 64% seen just once and approximately 11% held by the top ten. Material: blood. The receptors originated from a girl between 2 and 10 years old with multiple sclerosis. CDR3s include the opening cysteine and the closing phenylalanine or tryptophan. A D gene is named only where the DNA matches it firmly. Clone size is given for some rows only: seen once, a few or many times, or a class if the clone is expanded.

j_gene: TRBJ1-4
d_gene: .
abundance: .
v_gene: TRBV20-1
CDR3nt: TGCAGTGCTAGAGATACGCCAGGACAAACTAATGAAAAACTGTTTTTT
CDR3aa: CSARDTPGQTNEKLFF

j_gene: TRBJ2-7
d_gene: TRBD1
abundance: .
v_gene: TRBV4-1
CDR3nt: TGCGCCAGCTCCTCGGACAGGGGAACCTACGAGCAGTACTTC
CDR3aa: CASSSDRGTYEQYF

j_gene: TRBJ2-1
d_gene: .
abundance: .
v_gene: TRBV4-2
CDR3nt: TGTGCCAGCAGCCTCCCGGGGGGAAACGGCAGGCGGACAGCCAATGAGCAGTTCTTC
CDR3aa: CASSLPGGNGRRTANEQFF

j_gene: TRBJ2-5
d_gene: .
abundance: few
v_gene: TRBV6-5
CDR3nt: TGTGCCAGCAGTTACCGACCTGAGCTACAAGAGACCCAGTACTTC
CDR3aa: CASSYRPELQETQYF

j_gene: TRBJ2-3
d_gene: TRBD2
abundance: .
v_gene: TRBV20-1
CDR3nt: TGCAGTGCCCATATAGCGGGAGGGCTCACAGATACGCAGTATTTT
CDR3aa: CSAHIAGGLTDTQYF

j_gene: TRBJ2-7
d_gene: .
abundance: .
v_gene: TRBV7-6
CDR3nt: TGTGCCAGCACCGAGATGGGCAGGGGAGGCGAGCAGTACTTC
CDR3aa: CASTEMGRGGEQYF

j_gene: TRBJ2-3
d_gene: TRBD2
abundance: .
v_gene: TRBV20-1
CDR3nt: TGCAGTGCTAGAGAGCTAGCGGGGGGGTCTTCTCCCCACTATACGCAGTATTTT
CDR3aa: CSARELAGGSSPHYTQYF

j_gene: TRBJ1-1
d_gene: .
abundance: .
v_gene: TRBV27
CDR3nt: TGTGCCAGCAGTTTTTCTTGGGAAAGGGAGACTGAAGCTTTCTTT
CDR3aa: CASSFSWERETEAFF

j_gene: TRBJ1-1
d_gene: .
abundance: .
v_gene: TRBV29-1
CDR3nt: TGCAGCGTTGGTCGCCAGGGCTCCACTGAAGCTTTCTTT
CDR3aa: CSVGRQGSTEAFF

j_gene: TRBJ2-1
d_gene: .
abundance: few
v_gene: TRBV7-2
CDR3nt: TGTGCCAGCAGCTTTAGAATGAGTGAGCAGTTCTTC
CDR3aa: CASSFRMSEQFF

j_gene: TRBJ2-7
d_gene: .
abundance: .
v_gene: TRBV20-1
CDR3nt: TGCAGTGCTAGGGGTAGCGGCTCGAACCCTCCATACGAGCAGTACTTC
CDR3aa: CSARGSGSNPPYEQYF

j_gene: TRBJ2-3
d_gene: .
abundance: .
v_gene: TRBV7-3
CDR3nt: TGTGCCAGCAGCTCCCACAGGACAGATACGCAGTATTTT
CDR3aa: CASSSHRTDTQYF

j_gene: TRBJ2-5
d_gene: .
abundance: once
v_gene: TRBV6-2/TRBV6-3
CDR3nt: TGTGCCAGCAGTCCGTCCCAGCGGGACCAAGAGACCCAGTACTTC
CDR3aa: CASSPSQRDQETQYF

j_gene: TRBJ2-1
d_gene: TRBD2
abundance: .
v_gene: TRBV4-3
CDR3nt: TGCGCCAGCAGCCAATCCTCGGGACTAGTAGGCTACGATGAGCAGTTCTTC
CDR3aa: CASSQSSGLVGYDEQFF